The clone carrying this TCR beta chain showed up many times. Its antigen is unidentified. The data belong to a study of T cells in Graves' hyperthyroidism and ophthalmopathy. From RNA transcripts, TCR beta CDR3 regions were amplified. Carried out on the TCR CDR3, a first-round RT-PCR used the HTBI primer set. In TCRdb, the multiplex PCR reads were re-called with MiXCR into one record per CDR3 protein. Of around 340,000 distinct CDR3 sequences in the sample, about a sixth were seen once. Trimming removed 11 bases from V and 4 bases from J; junction bases left unmatched: 9. Looked up from germline, CDR1 is MDHEN and CDR2 is SYDVKM. The CDR3 is 14 residues long. The study, taken as a whole, reports: Most clonotypes expanded in thyroid above 0.001 were likewise present in blood.

The sample comprised blood. This chain uses TRBV28 with TRBJ2-2; 8 bases are a match to TRBD1. The TCR sequence derives from a woman in her 30s with Graves' hyperthyroidism that later progressed to Graves' ophthalmopathy. As DNA, the CDR3 is TGTGCCGGACAGGGAAGAGGGGCCACCGGGGAGCTGTTTTTT. Its protein is CAGQGRGATGELFF.